This T cell receptor (beta chain) was sequenced for a study of shared clonotypes between healthy human individuals (dated by TCRdb to about 2020). Study-level background: The cohort included three men and a couple of women between 18 and 49 years of age. For each donor, CD4 naive and CD4 memory were each run on three plates, CD8 naive on two plates, and CD8 memory on one plate. Each donor's leukapheresis produced roughly between roughly 0.85 and 10 billion PBMCs. Blood TCR repertoires of a handful of healthy adults were deeply sequenced to estimate repertoire size and the extent of clonotype sharing between individuals. To increase sequencing depth and limit assay-specific biases, TCR repertoire library preparation and sequencing were carried out by different laboratories using diverse techniques.

This clone was detected once. Its antigen target is currently unknown. No base quality information exists; no much larger clone differs at one position. Healthy HIV-negative adults with no recently reported acute infections or vaccinations were included as donors. Every donor was a Caucasian adult residing in Nashville, Tennessee, USA. CD4+ T cells were enriched by magnetic negative selection; naive cells were then positively selected on CD45RA, and the negative fraction formed the memory subset. After blood collection by leukapheresis, PBMCs were isolated using Ficoll-Histopaque density gradient centrifugation and then cryopreserved in the vapor phase of liquid nitrogen. Analytical flow cytometry was used to check the purity and quantity of each magnetically sorted T cell population. From each sorted fraction, genomic DNA was isolated and quantified by UV absorbance on a Nanodrop 2000c. The trim is 5 bases for V and 4 bases for J, with a gap of 6 bases between the germline ends. Sequences SQVTM (CDR1) and ANQGSEA (CDR2) are obtained from the germline V gene. The CDR3 runs 11 residues from the cysteine to the phenylalanine. The kept DNA is CDR3 alone, 33 bases in frame from the first base.

Using the deep immunoSEQ assay, multiplex PCR amplified TCR CDR3 regions from genomic DNA. Genomic DNA extracted from each cell subset was distributed evenly over all wells of several immunoSEQ 96-well plates, and each plate served as one replicate. For sorted subsets, each replicate PCR was loaded with roughly 190 ng genomic DNA, equivalent to 30,000 or so T cell genomes. Purified libraries were measured with a Qubit 3.0 fluorometer, size-checked on a Bioanalyzer 2100, and measured again with the KAPA Library Quantification kit. Every immunoSEQ 96-well plate was sequenced on a separate single-read 150-cycle Illumina NextSeq 550 flow cell. The original pipeline was this. The immunoSEQ output contained only junctional sequences without quality scores, so filtering could not match that applied to full-length reads. Sequences were annotated with PyIR, a Python wrapper for IgBLAST v1.9, and V/J genes and CDR3 were assigned using IMGT germline references. Reads were removed for weak V/J assignments (E-value above 1e-6), missing CDR3, stop codons, out-of-frame junctions, or ambiguous translated residues. V3J clonotypes were defined as sequences sharing the same inferred V gene, J gene, and CDR3 amino acid sequence. Percentage overlap between repertoires was calculated by dividing the number of shared unique clonotypes by the size of the smaller repertoire. RTK rarefaction, the Chao1 estimator, and Recon v2.1 estimates of unobserved clonotypes were used to assess repertoire richness. For all TCRbeta clonotypes obtained by the gDNA method from a few donors, generation probabilities were computed with OLGA. TCRdb carries this immuneACCESS record with in-frame sequences only. Its versions omit some clonotypes, under half of them owing to an unresolved V gene in the studies checked, with the rest unexplained. The V and J calls and clone size come from that table; D and trimming were worked out from the DNA. The sample table shows about 980,000 clones, and 70% to 85% are seen once. The ten largest clones take up around 1.5% of the sample.

Summary of the overall study and its limitations: Based on pairwise subsampling, the degree of clonotype sharing among donors was expected to be affected by sequencing depth. Sharing across several donors was observed for approximately 5% of naive CD4, around 3.5% of naive CD8, 2.3% of memory CD4, and 0.4% of memory CD8 clonotypes. Compared with non-shared clonotypes, clonotypes shared by all four sorted-subset donors had higher generation probabilities. Naive subsets generally had larger estimated clonotype richness than memory subsets did. Incomplete sequencing was indicated by rarefaction of sorted-subset datasets, despite the large sequencing depth. The genetic and exposure-history diversity represented was limited by the small number of donors. Only blood was sampled, and tissue TCR repertoires likely differ from those in blood.

The sequenced material came from memory CD4+ T cells sorted from blood. This specimen's cell subset or site label, per the study, means: CD45RA-negative fraction. The sequence was collected from a man between 18 and 35 years old in good health. The chain links TRBV29-1 with TRBJ1-3; the D gene assignment is ambiguous. DNA sequence: TGCAGCGTTCTCAGGGGAAACACCATATATTTT. The encoded protein is CSVLRGNTIYF.